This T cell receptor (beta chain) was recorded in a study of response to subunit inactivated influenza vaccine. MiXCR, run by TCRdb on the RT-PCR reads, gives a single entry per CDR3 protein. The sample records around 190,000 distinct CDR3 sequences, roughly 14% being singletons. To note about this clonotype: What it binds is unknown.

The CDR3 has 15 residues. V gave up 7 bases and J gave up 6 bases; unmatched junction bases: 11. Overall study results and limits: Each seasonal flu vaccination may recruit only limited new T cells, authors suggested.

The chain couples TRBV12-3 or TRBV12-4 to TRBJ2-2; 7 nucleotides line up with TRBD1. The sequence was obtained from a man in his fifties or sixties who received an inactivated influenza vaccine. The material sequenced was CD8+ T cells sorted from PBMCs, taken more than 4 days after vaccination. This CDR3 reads CASTWGTVGSGELFF. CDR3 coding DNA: TGTGCCAGCACCTGGGGGACAGTAGGCTCCGGGGAGCTGTTTTTT.